The sequence of this TCR beta chain was determined in a study of cytomegalovirus exposure and HLA in healthy donors. Primers included in the PCR were 60 Vbeta and 13 Jbeta primers. How the authors handled the data: In a later analysis, the count reached 75 million to 90 million unique TCR beta chains, with approximately 10 million shared. Measured with immunoSEQ multiplex PCR; TCRdb has only the in-frame clones, and not every one. D and trimming come from the DNA, and the V and J calls and clone size come from that table. This repertoire shows around 85,000 clones, over 60% found once; its top ten account for more than 3.5%. Germline V gene sequence: CDR1 SGHVS, CDR2 FNYEAQ. V was trimmed by 5 bases and J by 4 bases, leaving 9 bases between them. This CDR3 is 13 amino acids long.

The sequence was collected from a man in his sixties in good health and CMV-seronegative. Sequenced material: PBMCs. This chain joins TRBV7-6 and TRBJ1-3; D call uncertain. DNA for the CDR3: TGTGCCAGCAGCAGAGACTCCGGAAACACCATATATTTT. Residues: CASSRDSGNTIYF. The variable domain in full, completed from reference TRBV7-6 and TRBJ1-3, reads GAGVSQSPRYKVTKRGQDVALRCDPISGHVSLYWYRQALGQGPEFLTYFNYEAQQDKSGLPNDRFSAERPEGSISTLTIQRTEQRDSAMYRCASSRDSGNTIYFGEGSWLTVV.